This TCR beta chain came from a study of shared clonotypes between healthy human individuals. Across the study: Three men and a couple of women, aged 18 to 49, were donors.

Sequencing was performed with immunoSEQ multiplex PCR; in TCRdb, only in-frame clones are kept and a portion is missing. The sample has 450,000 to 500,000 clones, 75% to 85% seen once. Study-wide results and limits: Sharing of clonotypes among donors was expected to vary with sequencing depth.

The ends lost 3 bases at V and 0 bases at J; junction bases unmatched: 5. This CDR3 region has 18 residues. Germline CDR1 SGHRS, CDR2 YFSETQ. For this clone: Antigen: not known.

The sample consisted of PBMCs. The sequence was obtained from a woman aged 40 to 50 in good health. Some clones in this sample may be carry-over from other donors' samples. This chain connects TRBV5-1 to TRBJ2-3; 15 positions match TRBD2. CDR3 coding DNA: TGCGCCAGCAGCTCCGGACTAGCGGGAGGGCTAAGCACAGATACGCAGTATTTT. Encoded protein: CASSSGLAGGLSTDTQYF.